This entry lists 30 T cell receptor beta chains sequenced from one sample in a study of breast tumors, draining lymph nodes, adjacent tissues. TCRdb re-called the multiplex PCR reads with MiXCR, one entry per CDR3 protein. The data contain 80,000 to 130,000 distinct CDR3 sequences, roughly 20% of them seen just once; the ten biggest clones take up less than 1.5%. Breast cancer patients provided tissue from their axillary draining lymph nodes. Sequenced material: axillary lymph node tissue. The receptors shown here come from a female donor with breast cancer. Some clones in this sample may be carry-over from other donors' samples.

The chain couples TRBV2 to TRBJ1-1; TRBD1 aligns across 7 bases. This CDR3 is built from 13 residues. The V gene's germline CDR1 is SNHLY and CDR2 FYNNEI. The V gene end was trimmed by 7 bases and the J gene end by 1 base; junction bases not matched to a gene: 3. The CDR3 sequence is CASIGTANTEAFF. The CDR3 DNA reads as TGTGCCAGCATCGGGACAGCGAACACTGAAGCTTTCTTT.

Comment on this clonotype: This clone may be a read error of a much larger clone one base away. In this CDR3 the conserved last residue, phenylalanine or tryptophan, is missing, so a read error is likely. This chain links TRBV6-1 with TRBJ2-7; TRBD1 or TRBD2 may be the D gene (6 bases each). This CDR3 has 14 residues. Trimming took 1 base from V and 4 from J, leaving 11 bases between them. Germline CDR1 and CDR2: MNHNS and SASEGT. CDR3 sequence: CASSEVGGAYEQYL. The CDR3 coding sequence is TGTGCCAGCAGTGAAGTGGGGGGCGCATACGAGCAGTACCTC.

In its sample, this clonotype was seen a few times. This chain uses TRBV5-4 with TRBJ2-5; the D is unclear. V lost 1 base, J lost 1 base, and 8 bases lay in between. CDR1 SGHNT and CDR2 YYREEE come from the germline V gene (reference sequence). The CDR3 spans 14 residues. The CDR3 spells CASSLPAPQETQYF. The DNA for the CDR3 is TGTGCCAGCAGCTTGCCAGCGCCCCAAGAGACCCAGTACTTC.

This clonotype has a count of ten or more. The chain's CDR3 is CSARDISPSSYNEQFF. Here the CDR3 DNA reads TGCAGTGCTAGAGATATTAGCCCGAGCTCCTACAATGAGCAGTTCTTC. J is TRBJ2-1 and V is TRBV20-1; unclear D gene. The germline gives CDR1 DFQATT, CDR2 SNEGSKA (reference sequence). The CDR3 runs 16 residues. Trimming took off 0 bases at V and 0 bases at J, with 12 bases between the two ends.

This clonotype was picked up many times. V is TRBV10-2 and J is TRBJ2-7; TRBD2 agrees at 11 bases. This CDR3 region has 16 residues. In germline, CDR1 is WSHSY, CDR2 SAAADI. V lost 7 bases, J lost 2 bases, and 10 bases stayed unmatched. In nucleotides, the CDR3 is TGCGCCAGCAAGGGCCCCGGGACTAGCGGTACCTACGAGCAGTACTTC. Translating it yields CASKGPGTSGTYEQYF.

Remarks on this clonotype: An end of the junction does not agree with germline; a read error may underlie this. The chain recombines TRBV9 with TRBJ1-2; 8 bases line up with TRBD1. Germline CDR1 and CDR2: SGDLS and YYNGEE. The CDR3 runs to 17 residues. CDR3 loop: CASSGGTGDRSNYGYTF. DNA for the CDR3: TGTGCCAGCAGCGGAGGCACCGGGGACAGGAGTAACTACGGCTACACCTTC.

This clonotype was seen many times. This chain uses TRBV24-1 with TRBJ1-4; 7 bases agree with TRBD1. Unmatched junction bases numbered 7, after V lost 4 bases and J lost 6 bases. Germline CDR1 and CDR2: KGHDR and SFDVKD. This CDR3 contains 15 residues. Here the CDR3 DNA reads TGTGCCACCAGTGACCGACAGGGACCCGATGAAAAACTGTTTTTT. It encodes CATSDRQGPDEKLFF.

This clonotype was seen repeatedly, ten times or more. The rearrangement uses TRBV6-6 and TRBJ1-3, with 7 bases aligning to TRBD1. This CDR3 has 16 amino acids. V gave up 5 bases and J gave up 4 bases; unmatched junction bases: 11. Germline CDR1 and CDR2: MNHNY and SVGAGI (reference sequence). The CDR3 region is CASSPFPTGPGNTIYF. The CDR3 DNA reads TGTGCCAGCAGTCCCTTCCCGACAGGGCCGGGAAACACCATATATTTT.

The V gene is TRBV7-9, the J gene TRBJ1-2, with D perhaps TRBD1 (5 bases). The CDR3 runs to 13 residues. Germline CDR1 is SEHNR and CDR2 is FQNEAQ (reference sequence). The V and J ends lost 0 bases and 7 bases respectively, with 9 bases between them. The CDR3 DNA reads TGTGCCAGCAGCTTAGCGGGCGGGGGTGGCTACACCTTC. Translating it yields CASSLAGGGGYTF.

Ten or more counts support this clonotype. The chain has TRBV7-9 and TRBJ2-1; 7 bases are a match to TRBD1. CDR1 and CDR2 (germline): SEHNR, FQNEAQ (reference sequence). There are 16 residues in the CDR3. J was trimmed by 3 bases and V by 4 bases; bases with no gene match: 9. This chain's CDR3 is CASSSQQGPNYNEQFF. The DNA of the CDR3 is TGTGCCAGCAGCTCACAACAGGGGCCGAACTACAATGAGCAGTTCTTC.

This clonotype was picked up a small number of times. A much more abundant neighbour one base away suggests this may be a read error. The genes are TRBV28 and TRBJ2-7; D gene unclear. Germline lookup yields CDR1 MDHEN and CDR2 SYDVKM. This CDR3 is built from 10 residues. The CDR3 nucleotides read TGTGACCTCAGCAGCTGCGAGCGGTACTTC. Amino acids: CDLSSCERYF.

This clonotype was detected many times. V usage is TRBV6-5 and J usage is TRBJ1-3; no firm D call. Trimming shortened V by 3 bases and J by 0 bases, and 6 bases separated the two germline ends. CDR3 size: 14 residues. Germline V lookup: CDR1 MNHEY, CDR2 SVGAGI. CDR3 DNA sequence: TGTGCCAGCAGTTATACGAGCTCTGGAAACACCATATATTTT. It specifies CASSYTSSGNTIYF.

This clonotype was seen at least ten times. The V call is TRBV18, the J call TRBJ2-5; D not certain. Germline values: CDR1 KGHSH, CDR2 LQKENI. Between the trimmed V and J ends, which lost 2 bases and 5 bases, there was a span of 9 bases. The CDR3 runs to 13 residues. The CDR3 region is CASSPGVRETQYF. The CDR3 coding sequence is TGTGCCAGCTCACCAGGAGTACGCGAGACCCAGTACTTC.

CDR3 DNA: TGTGCCAGTAGTATGGATCGCTCTGGGGCCAACGTCCTGACTTTC. This gives the protein CASSMDRSGANVLTF. The chain combines TRBV19 with TRBJ2-6, with D uncertain. This CDR3 has 15 residues. Per germline, CDR1 LNHDA and CDR2 SQIVND (reference sequence). V was cut by 3 bases and J by 0 bases, with 6 bases left in between.

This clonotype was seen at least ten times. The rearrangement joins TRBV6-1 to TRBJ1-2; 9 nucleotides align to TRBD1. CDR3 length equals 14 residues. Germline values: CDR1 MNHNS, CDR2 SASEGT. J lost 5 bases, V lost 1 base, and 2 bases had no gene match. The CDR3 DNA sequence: TGTGCCAGCAGTGAAGATGGGACAGGGTATGGCTACACCTTC. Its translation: CASSEDGTGYGYTF.

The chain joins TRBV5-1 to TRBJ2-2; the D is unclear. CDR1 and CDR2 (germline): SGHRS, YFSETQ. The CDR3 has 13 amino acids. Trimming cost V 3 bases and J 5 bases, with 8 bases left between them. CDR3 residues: CASSSAHTGELFF. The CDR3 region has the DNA TGCGCCAGCAGCTCGGCCCATACCGGGGAGCTGTTTTTT.

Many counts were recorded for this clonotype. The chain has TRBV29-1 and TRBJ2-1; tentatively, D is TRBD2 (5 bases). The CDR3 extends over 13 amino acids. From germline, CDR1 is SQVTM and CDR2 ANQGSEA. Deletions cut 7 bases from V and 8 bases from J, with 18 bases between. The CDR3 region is CSGTKEGVDEQFF. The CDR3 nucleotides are TGCAGCGGAACTAAAGAGGGCGTTGATGAGCAGTTCTTC.

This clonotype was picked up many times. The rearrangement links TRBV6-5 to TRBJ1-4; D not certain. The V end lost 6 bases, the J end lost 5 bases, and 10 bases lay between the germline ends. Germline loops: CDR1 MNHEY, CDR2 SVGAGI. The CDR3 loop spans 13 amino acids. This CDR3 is CASSPASNEKLFF. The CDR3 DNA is TGTGCCAGCAGCCCCGCGTCCAATGAAAAACTGTTTTTT.

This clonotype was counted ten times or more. CDR3 nucleotides: TGTGCCAGTAGGGACAGGAGGAATCAGCCCCAGCATTTT. Translation: CASRDRRNQPQHF. V and J are TRBV19 and TRBJ1-5; 7 positions match TRBD1. This CDR3 has 13 residues. Germline-derived CDR1 and CDR2 are LNHDA and SQIVND (reference sequence). V lost 6 bases, J lost 4 bases, and 3 bases stayed unmatched.

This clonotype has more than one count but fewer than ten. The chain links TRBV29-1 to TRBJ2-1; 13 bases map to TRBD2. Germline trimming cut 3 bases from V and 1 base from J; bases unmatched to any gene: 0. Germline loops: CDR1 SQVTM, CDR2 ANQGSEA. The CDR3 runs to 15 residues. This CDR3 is CSVEGLAGSYNEQFF. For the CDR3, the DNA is TGCAGCGTTGAGGGACTAGCGGGATCCTACAATGAGCAGTTCTTC.

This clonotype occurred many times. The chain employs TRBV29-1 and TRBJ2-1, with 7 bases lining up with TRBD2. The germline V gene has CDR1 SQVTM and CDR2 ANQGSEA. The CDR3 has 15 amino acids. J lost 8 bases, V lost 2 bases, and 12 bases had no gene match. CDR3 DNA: TGCAGCGTTGAATGGGGGGGAAGGAAGGGAGATGAGCAGTTCTTC. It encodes CSVEWGGRKGDEQFF.

CDR3 sequence (DNA): TGCGCCAGCAGCTATCCCGGGGTAGCCAAAAACATTCAGTACTTC. Encoded protein: CASSYPGVAKNIQYF. The chain employs TRBV5-1 and TRBJ2-4; possibly TRBD2 for D (5 bases). This CDR3 contains 15 residues. Germline V gene data show CDR1 as SGHRS and CDR2 as YFSETQ. V was shortened by 3 bases and J by 0 bases, with 10 bases between the two germline ends.

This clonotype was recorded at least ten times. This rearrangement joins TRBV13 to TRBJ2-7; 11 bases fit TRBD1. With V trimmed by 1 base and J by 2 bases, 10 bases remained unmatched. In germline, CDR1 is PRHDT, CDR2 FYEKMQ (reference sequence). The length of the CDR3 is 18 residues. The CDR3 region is CASSLESAGQGVTYEQYF. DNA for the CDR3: TGTGCCAGCAGCTTAGAGTCGGCGGGACAGGGGGTAACCTACGAGCAGTACTTC.

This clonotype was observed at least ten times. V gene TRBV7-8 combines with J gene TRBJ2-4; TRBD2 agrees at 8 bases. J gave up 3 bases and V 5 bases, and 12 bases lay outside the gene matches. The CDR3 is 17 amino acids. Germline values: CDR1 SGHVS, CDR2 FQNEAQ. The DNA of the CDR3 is TGTGCCAGCAGCGCTCCGTTGGGCGGGAGGCACAAAAACATTCAGTACTTC. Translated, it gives CASSAPLGGRHKNIQYF.

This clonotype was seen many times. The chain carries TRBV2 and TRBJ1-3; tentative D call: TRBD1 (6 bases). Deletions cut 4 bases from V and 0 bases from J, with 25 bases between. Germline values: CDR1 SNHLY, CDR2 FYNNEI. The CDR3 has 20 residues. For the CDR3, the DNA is TGTGCCAGCAGTGCTAACCCCAAAGGGGGAAGGGGCCACTCTGGAAACACCATATATTTT. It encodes CASSANPKGGRGHSGNTIYF.

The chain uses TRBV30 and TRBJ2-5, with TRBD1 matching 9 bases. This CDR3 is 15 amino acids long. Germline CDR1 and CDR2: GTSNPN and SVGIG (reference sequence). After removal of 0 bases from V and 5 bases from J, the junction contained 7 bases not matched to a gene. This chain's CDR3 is CAWSVGTGWRETQYF. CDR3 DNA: TGTGCCTGGAGTGTGGGGACAGGGTGGAGGGAGACCCAGTACTTC.

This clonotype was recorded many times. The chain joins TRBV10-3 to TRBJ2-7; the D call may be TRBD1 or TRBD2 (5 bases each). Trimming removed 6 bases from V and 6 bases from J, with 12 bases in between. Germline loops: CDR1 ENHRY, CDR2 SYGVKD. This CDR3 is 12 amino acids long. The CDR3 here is CAIRRYGGEQYF. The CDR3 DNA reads TGTGCCATCAGACGTTATGGGGGCGAGCAGTACTTC.

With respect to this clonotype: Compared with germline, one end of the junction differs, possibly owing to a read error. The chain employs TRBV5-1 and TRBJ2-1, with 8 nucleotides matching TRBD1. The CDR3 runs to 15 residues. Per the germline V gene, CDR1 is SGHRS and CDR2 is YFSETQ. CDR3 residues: CASSLGQGYYNEQSF. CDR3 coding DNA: TGCGCCAGCAGCTTGGGACAGGGGTACTACAATGAGCAGTCCTTC.

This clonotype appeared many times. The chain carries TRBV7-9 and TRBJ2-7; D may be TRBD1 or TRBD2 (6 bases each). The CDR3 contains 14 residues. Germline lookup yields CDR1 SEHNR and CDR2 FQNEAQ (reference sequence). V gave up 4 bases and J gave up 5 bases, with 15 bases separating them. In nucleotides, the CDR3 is TGTGCCAGCAGCTCAGAGGGGGGATCGGACGAGCAGTACTTC. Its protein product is CASSSEGGSDEQYF.

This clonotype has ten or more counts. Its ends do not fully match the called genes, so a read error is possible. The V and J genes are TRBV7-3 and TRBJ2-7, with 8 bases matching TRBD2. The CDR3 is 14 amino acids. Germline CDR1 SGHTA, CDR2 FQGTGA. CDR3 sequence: CASSLGGGLGSKHF. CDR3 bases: TGTGCCAGCAGCTTGGGCGGGGGACTAGGATCGAAACACTTC.